These 15 T cell receptor beta chains were sequenced from one sample in a study of T-cell reconstitution after alpha-beta-depleted transplantation in children. TCRbeta library construction was performed incorporating unique molecular identifiers. Via MiXCR, TCRdb re-called the PCR reads, giving one row per CDR3 protein. This sample yields around 240,000 distinct CDR3 sequences, of which 9.7% are seen a single time; approximately 5.4% belongs to the top ten. The sample consisted of PBMCs from the stem cell graft donor, taken from the stem cell graft. The receptor set was obtained from a human donor who donated a stem cell graft to a child with SCID.

This clonotype came up many times. The J gene is TRBJ1-1, the V gene TRBV5-1, with 9 bases matching TRBD1. Trimming removed 2 bases from V and 0 bases from J; junction bases left unmatched: 11. Germline V gene sequence: CDR1 SGHRS, CDR2 YFSETQ. CDR3 length: 18 amino acids. CDR3 amino acids: CASSFNTPGQGMNTEAFF. Here the CDR3 DNA reads TGCGCCAGCAGCTTTAACACACCGGGACAGGGAATGAACACTGAAGCTTTCTTT.

This clonotype was detected many times. The chain links TRBV12-3 or TRBV12-4 to TRBJ1-1; D unresolved. This CDR3 comprises 13 residues. Between the trimmed V and J ends, which lost 6 bases and 5 bases, there was a span of 13 bases. CDR3 DNA: TGTGCCAGCAGCTTGGTCCCTGGGACTGAAGCTTTCTTT. Translating gives CASSLVPGTEAFF.

This clonotype was counted at least ten times. This chain joins TRBV25-1 and TRBJ2-2, with D hard to call. Germline V lookup: CDR1 MGHDK, CDR2 SYGVNS. This CDR3 is 12 amino acids long. V shed 5 bases and J shed 7 bases, with 8 bases lying between them. The CDR3 coding sequence is TGTGCCAGCAGTCACTATGTCGGGGAGCTGTTTTTT. Residues: CASSHYVGELFF.

This clonotype has a count of ten or more. The rearrangement joins TRBV7-2 to TRBJ2-5; TRBD1 matches at 7 bases. The CDR3 spans 14 residues. Per the germline V gene, CDR1 is SGHTA and CDR2 is FQGNSA. V shed 5 bases, J shed 5 bases, and the junction held 8 bases outside the gene matches. Here the CDR3 reads CASSGNRGYETQYF. The CDR3 DNA is TGTGCCAGCAGCGGGAACAGGGGATACGAGACCCAGTACTTC.

For this clonotype: A junction end diverges from the germline sequence, so it may reflect a read error. The gene calls are TRBV2 and TRBJ2-7, with 7 bases matching TRBD1. Germline loops: CDR1 SNHLY, CDR2 FYNNEI. CDR3 size: 13 residues. Here the CDR3 reads CASRDTGDHEPYF. The CDR3 DNA reads as TGTGCCAGCAGGGACACAGGGGACCACGAGCCGTACTTC.

V is TRBV4-3 and J is TRBJ1-3; unclear D gene. Trimming removed 4 bases from V and 0 bases from J, with 13 bases in between. Germline V CDR1 and CDR2: LGHNA, YSLEER. This CDR3 spans 16 amino acids. This CDR3 reads CASSPEVGSSGNTIYF. Here the CDR3 DNA reads TGCGCCAGCAGCCCAGAGGTCGGCAGCTCTGGAAACACCATATATTTT.

This clonotype was counted between two and nine times. Written as DNA, the CDR3 is TGTGCCAGCAGTGACAGGGTCTCGAACACCGGGGAGCTGTTTTTT. This gives the protein CASSDRVSNTGELFF. This chain joins TRBV2 and TRBJ2-2; TRBD1 might be the D (5 bases). The CDR3 extends over 15 amino acids. The V end was cut by 3 bases, the J end by 0 bases, with 8 bases between. Germline V CDR1 and CDR2: SNHLY, FYNNEI.

This clonotype has at least ten counts. This chain links TRBV20-1 with TRBJ1-1, with D uncertain. The V and J ends lost 0 bases and 0 bases respectively, with 11 bases between them. CDR3 length equals 15 residues. The germline gives CDR1 DFQATT, CDR2 SNEGSKA (reference sequence). The CDR3 sequence is CSARDRRGMNTEAFF. The CDR3 DNA reads as TGCAGTGCTAGAGATCGGCGCGGTATGAACACTGAAGCTTTCTTT.

To note about this clonotype: A single base separates this from a much larger clone, so it may be a read error. The chain is built from TRBV6-5 and TRBJ2-5; perhaps TRBD2 as D (5 bases). V was clipped by 0 bases and J by 9 bases, with 5 bases between them. The CDR3 consists of 11 residues. From germline, CDR1 is MNHEY and CDR2 SVGAGI. For the CDR3, the DNA is TGTGCCAGCAGTTACTCGCGGGCCCAGTACTTC. The encoded protein is CASSYSRAQYF.

Many counts were recorded for this clonotype. V usage is TRBV28 and J usage is TRBJ2-2, with TRBD1 matching over 8 bases. Trimming removed 8 bases from V and 5 bases from J; junction bases left unmatched: 10. The CDR3 is made up of 15 amino acids. Germline V gives CDR1 MDHEN, CDR2 SYDVKM. This CDR3 reads CASEDQGARTGELFF. As DNA, the CDR3 is TGTGCCAGCGAAGACCAGGGGGCGCGTACCGGGGAGCTGTTTTTT. The whole variable domain, filled in from reference TRBV28 and TRBJ2-2, reads DVKVTQSSRYLVKRTGEKVFLECVQDMDHENMFWYRQDPGLGLRLIYFSYDVKMKEKGDIPEGYSVSREKKERFSLILESASTNQTSMYLCASEDQGARTGELFFGEGSRLTVL.

The chain joins TRBV7-2 to TRBJ2-5; possible D gene TRBD1, 5 bases. V lost 1 base and J 4 bases, leaving 16 bases between the germline ends. Germline V lookup: CDR1 SGHTA, CDR2 FQGNSA. This CDR3 has 16 amino acids. The CDR3 sequence: CASSLESYRTRETQYF. The CDR3 DNA reads as TGTGCCAGCAGCTTAGAGTCCTACAGGACCCGAGAGACCCAGTACTTC.

With regard to this clonotype: A much larger clonotype is one base distant, so this may be a read error. This chain connects TRBV20-1 to TRBJ2-1; 9 nucleotides line up with TRBD2. The CDR3 loop spans 15 amino acids. CDR1 and CDR2 from the germline V gene are DFQATT and SNEGSKA (reference sequence). CDR3 protein: CSAGEAGGPYNEQIF. DNA for the CDR3: TGCAGTGCTGGAGAAGCGGGGGGTCCCTACAATGAGCAGATCTTC.

The table lists this clonotype with many counts. The gene calls are TRBV25-1 and TRBJ1-6; unclear D gene. The CDR3 has 14 residues. Trimming left V 3 bases short and J 7 bases short, with 10 bases between. Germline V lookup: CDR1 MGHDK, CDR2 SYGVNS. The CDR3 reads CASSDHGDNSPLHF. The CDR3 coding sequence is TGTGCCAGCAGTGATCACGGTGACAATTCACCCCTCCACTTT.

This clonotype came up many times. The rearrangement uses TRBV20-1 and TRBJ2-1; 12 nucleotides line up with TRBD2. From germline, CDR1 is DFQATT and CDR2 SNEGSKA (reference sequence). CDR3 length: 15 residues. V trimming: 2 bases; J trimming: 8 bases; junction bases outside the gene matches: 7. The DNA of the CDR3 is TGCAGTGCTAGATTACTAGCGGGGGGCGGCGATGAGCAGTTCTTC. Translation: CSARLLAGGGDEQFF.

This clonotype has a count of ten or more. The chain joins TRBV11-2 to TRBJ2-7, with 7 bases that match TRBD1. The CDR3 sequence is 15 residues long. Germline CDR1 and CDR2: SGHAT and FQNNGV. V lost 5 bases, J lost 7 bases, and 14 bases stayed unmatched. CDR3 nucleotide sequence: TGTGCCAGCAGCCCACTGAGACAGGGCCCGATTGAGCAGTACTTC. This encodes CASSPLRQGPIEQYF.